This TCR beta chain is from a study of blood T cell repertoires in COVID-19. Trimming removed 0 bases from V and 1 base from J, with 4 bases in between. This CDR3 has 13 amino acids. Germline loops: CDR1 SGHNT, CDR2 YYREEE (reference sequence). Per the authors' pipeline: Amplification with reference gene primers provided the estimates of nucleated cell counts. The protocol was immunoSEQ multiplex PCR, while the TCRdb copy is restricted to in-frame clones and leaves out a portion. The D gene and trimming were derived from the DNA, and the V and J assignments and clone size from that table. Of 200,000 to 250,000 clones in the sample, about 91% were seen once.

The sample comprised peripheral blood. The chain is built from TRBV5-4 and TRBJ2-5, with no clear D. This clonotype originated in a woman between 40 and 50 years old with acute or convalescent COVID-19. The CDR3 region is CASSLDRQETQYF. The CDR3 DNA reads as TGTGCCAGCAGCTTGGATCGCCAAGAGACCCAGTACTTC.